This is a list of T cell receptor beta chains from one sample in a study of blood T cell repertoires in COVID-19. Sequencing used immunoSEQ multiplex PCR; TCRdb keeps in-frame clones, though not all of them. The profile shows about 89,000 clones, roughly 70% of them singletons. The sample taken for sequencing was peripheral blood. The receptors here all came from a woman of 80 years or more with acute or convalescent COVID-19. CDR3s include the opening cysteine and the closing phenylalanine or tryptophan. D genes are given only for firm matches. Clone size is given for some rows only: seen once, a few or many times, or a class if the clone is expanded.

j_gene | v_gene | abundance | d_gene | CDR3nt | CDR3aa
TRBJ2-7 | TRBV18 | - | TRBD1 | TGTGCCAGCTCACTAGGGACAGGGCCATCCTACGAGCAGTACTTC | CASSLGTGPSYEQYF
TRBJ1-2 | TRBV7-2 | - | - | TGTGCCAGCAGTTCTCGGGTGACTCAAAAAGAAGATGGCTACACCTTC | CASSSRVTQKEDGYTF
TRBJ1-1 | TRBV28 | few | - | TGTGCCAGCAGTTTCCCTTACAGCACTGAAGCTTTCTTT | CASSFPYSTEAFF
TRBJ1-1 | TRBV2 | - | - | TGTGCCAGCAGAGGGGGAACTGAAGCTTTCTTT | CASRGGTEAFF
TRBJ1-2 | TRBV3-1/TRBV3-2 | - | - | TGTGCCAGCACCGGAACAGGGTATGGCTACACCTTC | CASTGTGYGYTF
TRBJ2-1 | TRBV6-2/TRBV6-3 | - | TRBD2 | TGTGCCAGCAGCTCTAGCGGAGGATCCTACAATGAGCAGTTCTTC | CASSSSGGSYNEQFF
TRBJ2-1 | TRBV5-1 | - | TRBD1 | TGCGCCAGCAGCTGGACAGGATCCTACAATGAGCAGTTCTTC | CASSWTGSYNEQFF
TRBJ1-1 | TRBV30 | - | TRBD1 | TGTGCCTGGAGTGTGGGAGTTACATTAGACAGGGACACTGAAGCTTTCTTT | CAWSVGVTLDRDTEAFF
TRBJ1-1 | TRBV14 | many | - | TGTGCCAGCAGCCAAGATTACGGGACAAGGGAAGCTTTCTTT | CASSQDYGTREAFF
TRBJ1-1 | TRBV6-4 | - | - | TGTGCCAGTCTTACAGGGACCACTGAAGCTTTCTTT | CASLTGTTEAFF
TRBJ2-3 | TRBV9 | - | TRBD2 | TGTGCCAGCAGCGCGCGCTTAGCGGGAGATGGAGATACGCAGTATTTT | CASSARLAGDGDTQYF
TRBJ1-2 | TRBV6-6 | - | - | TGTGCCAGCGGCTATCGTTACGCGGGACGAAACTATGGCTACACCTTC | CASGYRYAGRNYGYTF
TRBJ2-1 | TRBV6-5 | - | TRBD2 | TGTGCCAGCAGTTACTCGGTCGACTTCGGGAGGGATGAGCAGTTCTTC | CASSYSVDFGRDEQFF
TRBJ2-6 | TRBV7-6 | - | - | TGTGCCAGCAGCTTAGTCCCGGGGTCCTCTGGGGCCAACGTCCTGACTTTC | CASSLVPGSSGANVLTF
TRBJ1-2 | TRBV9 | - | TRBD1 | TGTGCCAGCAGCCTATTACCGACAGGGACGGGTGGCTACACCTTC | CASSLLPTGTGGYTF
TRBJ2-6 | TRBV7-2 | - | - | TGTGCCAGCAGCTTCTTCCGAGCTGGGGCCAACGTCCTGACTTTC | CASSFFRAGANVLTF
TRBJ1-1 | TRBV12-3/TRBV12-4 | few | - | TGTGCCAGCAGTTTAGCAGGAGACACTGAAGCTTTCTTT | CASSLAGDTEAFF
TRBJ1-1 | TRBV7-9 | - | TRBD1 | TGTGCCAGCAGCCTCAGGACAGGGGGCTACACTGAAGCTTTCTTT | CASSLRTGGYTEAFF
TRBJ2-3 | TRBV9 | - | - | TGTGCCAGCAGCGTAGTCGACGGGGGAGGCACAGATACGCAGTATTTT | CASSVVDGGGTDTQYF
TRBJ2-3 | TRBV3-1/TRBV3-2 | - | TRBD2 | TGTGCCAGCAGCCAAGAGCGGGGGGATACGCAGTATTTT | CASSQERGDTQYF
TRBJ1-5 | TRBV4-2 | - | TRBD1 | TGTGCCAGCAGCCATCCGCCGGGACAGGGAGGTCAGCCCCAGCATTTT | CASSHPPGQGGQPQHF
TRBJ2-7 | TRBV7-2 | - | TRBD2 | TGTGCCAGCAGCCGCCTCGGGGGGACCTACGAGCAGTACTTC | CASSRLGGTYEQYF